This T cell receptor beta chain derives from a study of T cell repertoires in cytomegalovirus infection. General study results and limits: Identification of carriers of CMV plus the relevant HLA was performed using cumulative public TCR beta family frequency.

The CDR3 covers 17 residues. Germline V CDR1 and CDR2: SGHVS, FQNEAQ. The V segment lost 4 bases and the J segment 4 bases; nucleotides outside the gene matches: 9. In this sample, this clonotype turned up a few times. What it recognizes is unknown. Using its own MiXCR run on the reads, TCRdb lists one record per CDR3 protein. The repertoire holds about 180,000 distinct CDR3 sequences, 13% to 15% seen once, with roughly 30% in the top ten. Input material: PBMCs. The clonotype originates from a human donor in good health (CMV status not recorded). Some clones in this sample may be carry-over from other donors' samples. The chain couples TRBV7-8 to TRBJ2-3, with 12 bases fitting TRBD1. This CDR3 reads CASSYPPGQGAADTQYF. CDR3 sequence (DNA): TGTGCCAGCAGCTATCCCCCGGGACAGGGGGCCGCAGATACGCAGTATTTT.